This T cell receptor (beta chain) is from a study of molecular identifiers for immune sequencing clone quantification. Using its own MiXCR run on the PCR reads, TCRdb lists one record per CDR3 protein. The table shows fewer than 350,000 distinct CDR3 sequences, with 24% occurring only once. The CDR3 spans 11 residues. Germline V gene sequence: CDR1 GTSNPN, CDR2 SVGIG (reference sequence). V gave up 4 bases and J gave up 8 bases, with 11 bases separating them. V usage is TRBV30 and J usage is TRBJ1-1; possible D gene TRBD1, 5 bases. Sequencing was done on a sample of naive CD8+ T cells from blood, with Jurkat cell RNA spiked in. Subset here: FACS-sorted CD8+CD4-CCR7+CD45RA+ naive T cells. The receptor was derived from a human donor in good health. Some libraries in this study had Jurkat cell RNA spiked in. As DNA, the CDR3 is TGTGCCTGGACCGAGGGGATGGAAGCTTTCTTT. Its protein is CAWTEGMEAFF.